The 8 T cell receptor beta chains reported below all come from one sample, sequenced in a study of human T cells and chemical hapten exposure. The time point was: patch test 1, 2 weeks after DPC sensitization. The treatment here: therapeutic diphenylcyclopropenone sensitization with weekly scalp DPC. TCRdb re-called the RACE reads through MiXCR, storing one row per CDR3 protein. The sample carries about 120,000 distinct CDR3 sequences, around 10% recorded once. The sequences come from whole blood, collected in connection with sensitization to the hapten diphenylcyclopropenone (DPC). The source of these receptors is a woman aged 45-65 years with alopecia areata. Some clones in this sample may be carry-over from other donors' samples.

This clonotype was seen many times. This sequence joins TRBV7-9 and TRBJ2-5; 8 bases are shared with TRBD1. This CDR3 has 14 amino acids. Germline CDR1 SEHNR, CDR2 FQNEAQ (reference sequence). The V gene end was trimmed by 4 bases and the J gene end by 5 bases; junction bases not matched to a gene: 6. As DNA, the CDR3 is TGTGCCAGCAGCTACGGACAGGGTGAGGAGACCCAGTACTTC. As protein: CASSYGQGEETQYF.

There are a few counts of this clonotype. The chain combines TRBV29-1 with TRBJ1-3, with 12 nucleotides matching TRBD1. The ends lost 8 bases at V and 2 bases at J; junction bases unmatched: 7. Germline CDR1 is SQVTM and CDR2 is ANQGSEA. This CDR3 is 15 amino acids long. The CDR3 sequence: CSPWDRGHPGNTIYF. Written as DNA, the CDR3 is TGCAGCCCCTGGGACAGGGGGCACCCTGGAAACACCATATATTTT.

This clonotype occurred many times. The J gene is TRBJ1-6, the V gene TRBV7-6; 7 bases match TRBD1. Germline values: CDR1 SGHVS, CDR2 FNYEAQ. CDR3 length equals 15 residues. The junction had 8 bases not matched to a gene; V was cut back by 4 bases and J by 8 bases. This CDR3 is CASSSTNRGDSPLHF. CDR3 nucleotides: TGTGCCAGCAGCTCCACAAACAGGGGTGATTCACCCCTCCACTTT.

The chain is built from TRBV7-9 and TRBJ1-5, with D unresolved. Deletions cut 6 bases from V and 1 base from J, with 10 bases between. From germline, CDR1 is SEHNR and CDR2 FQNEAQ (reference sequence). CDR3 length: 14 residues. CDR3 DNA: TGTGCCAGCAGGATAGGACGCAGCAATCAGCCCCAGCATTTT. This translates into CASRIGRSNQPQHF.

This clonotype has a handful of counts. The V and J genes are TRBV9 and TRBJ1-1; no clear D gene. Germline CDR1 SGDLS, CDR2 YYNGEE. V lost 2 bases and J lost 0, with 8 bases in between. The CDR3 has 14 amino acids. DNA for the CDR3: TGTGCCAGCAGCGTCGCAGGCCTGAACACTGAAGCTTTCTTT. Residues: CASSVAGLNTEAFF.

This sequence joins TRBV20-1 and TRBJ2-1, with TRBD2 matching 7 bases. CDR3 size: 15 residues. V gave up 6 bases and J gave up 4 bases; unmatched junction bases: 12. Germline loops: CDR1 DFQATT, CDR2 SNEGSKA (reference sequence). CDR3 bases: TGCAGTGCCCCTCAGGGCGGGAGTAGGTACAATGAGCAGTTCTTC. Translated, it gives CSAPQGGSRYNEQFF.

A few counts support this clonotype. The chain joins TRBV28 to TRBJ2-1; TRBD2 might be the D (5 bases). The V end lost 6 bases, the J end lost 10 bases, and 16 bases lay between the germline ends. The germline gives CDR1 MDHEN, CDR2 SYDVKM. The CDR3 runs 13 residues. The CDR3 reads CASRLSLGEEQFF. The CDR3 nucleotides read TGTGCCAGCAGGCTGTCCCTGGGAGAGGAGCAGTTCTTC.

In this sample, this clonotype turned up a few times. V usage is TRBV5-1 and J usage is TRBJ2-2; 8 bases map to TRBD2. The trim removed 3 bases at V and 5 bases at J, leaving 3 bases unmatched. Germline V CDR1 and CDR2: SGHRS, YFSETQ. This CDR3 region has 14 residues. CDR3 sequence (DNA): TGCGCCAGCAGCTGGGGACTAGAAACCGGGGAGCTGTTTTTT. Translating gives CASSWGLETGELFF.